The 30 T cell receptor beta chains presented below share a single source sample, sequenced in a study of shared clonotypes between healthy human individuals. Generated by immunoSEQ multiplex PCR, the TCRdb table keeps only in-frame clones and is missing some. Of 2 million to 3 million clones listed, approximately 93% are singletons. Sequencing was done on a sample of naive CD4+ T cells from PBMCs. Specified subset: CD45RA+ positively selected. The receptor set was obtained from a man between 18 and 35 years old in good health. Some clones in this sample may be carry-over from other donors' samples.

This clone was seen a single time. The chain links TRBV4-1 to TRBJ2-7, with 9 nucleotides matching TRBD1. Germline V gene data show CDR1 as MGHRA and CDR2 as YSYEKL. This CDR3 is 16 amino acids long. The ends lost 2 bases at V and 5 bases at J; junction bases unmatched: 10. CDR3 in amino acids: CASSQSGTGYADEQYF. The CDR3 DNA reads as TGCGCCAGCAGCCAATCCGGGACAGGGTACGCTGACGAGCAGTACTTC.

This sequence joins TRBV6-5 and TRBJ1-2; possibly TRBD1 for D (5 bases). The V end was cut by 7 bases, the J end by 2 bases, with 14 bases between. This CDR3 comprises 14 residues. Germline V CDR1 and CDR2: MNHEY, SVGAGI. CDR3 in DNA: TGTGCCAGCAACTTTCTCGACAGAAACTATGGCTACACCTTC. Protein: CASNFLDRNYGYTF.

V usage is TRBV27 and J usage is TRBJ1-1; D unclear. CDR1 is MNHEY, CDR2 SMNVEV, per germline (reference sequence). The CDR3 contains 15 residues. Deletions cut 3 bases from V and 0 bases from J, with 11 bases between. CDR3 residues: CASSFRVTMNTEAFF. Here the CDR3 DNA reads TGTGCCAGCAGTTTCAGAGTAACCATGAACACTGAAGCTTTCTTT.

DNA of the CDR3: TGTGCCAGCAGTGCACCAGGGGGCCGAAATCCGAACACTGAAGCTTTCTTT. Encoded protein: CASSAPGGRNPNTEAFF. This sequence joins TRBV28 and TRBJ1-1; 8 bases are shared with TRBD1. The CDR3 is 17 residues long. The junction had 12 bases not matched to a gene; V was cut back by 5 bases and J by 1 base. Germline V lookup: CDR1 MDHEN, CDR2 SYDVKM.

The V gene is TRBV30, the J gene TRBJ1-2; the match to TRBD1 covers 8 bases. The J segment lost 7 bases and the V segment lost 1 base, leaving 5 bases of the junction unmatched. CDR1 and CDR2 from the germline V gene are GTSNPN and SVGIG (reference sequence). The CDR3 loop spans 13 amino acids. The CDR3 coding sequence is TGTGCCTGGAGTGCAGGGGGCCGGGTTGGCTACACCTTC. It yields the protein CAWSAGGRVGYTF.

The chain combines TRBV5-1 with TRBJ1-1, with TRBD1 matching over 7 bases. This CDR3 has 15 residues. V trimming: 5 bases; J trimming: 0 bases; junction bases outside the gene matches: 7. Per germline, CDR1 SGHRS and CDR2 YFSETQ. CDR3 sequence: CASSRGTALNTEAFF. DNA of the CDR3: TGCGCCAGCAGTCGAGGGACAGCCTTGAACACTGAAGCTTTCTTT.

The J gene is TRBJ1-2, the V gene TRBV5-1, with D maybe TRBD1 (6 bases). Per germline, CDR1 SGHRS and CDR2 YFSETQ. CDR3 length: 14 residues. The V gene lost 4 bases and the J gene lost 3 bases, with 13 bases spanning the gap. CDR3 in amino acids: CASSVLTGYYGYTF. Written as DNA, the CDR3 is TGCGCCAGCAGCGTACTGACAGGTTACTATGGCTACACCTTC.

The chain recombines TRBV11-2 with TRBJ1-1, with TRBD1 identical over 10 bases. Germline trimming cut 5 bases from V and 1 base from J; bases unmatched to any gene: 4. The CDR3 totals 15 residues. The V gene's germline CDR1 is SGHAT and CDR2 FQNNGV. Written as DNA, the CDR3 is TGTGCCAGCAGCCCCCGGACAGGGGGGAACACTGAAGCTTTCTTT. Its translation is CASSPRTGGNTEAFF.

This clone was observed once. The chain couples TRBV19 to TRBJ2-3, with 8 nucleotides matching TRBD2. V shed 7 bases, J shed 2 bases, and the junction held 5 bases outside the gene matches. The CDR3 is 14 residues long. Germline V CDR1 and CDR2: LNHDA, SQIVND (reference sequence). CDR3 nucleotides: TGTGCCAGTACCGGGCGGGGGGACACAGATACGCAGTATTTT. As protein: CASTGRGDTDTQYF.

The CDR3 reads CASSHGTGDTGELFF. The CDR3 bases are TGTGCCAGCAGCCATGGGACAGGGGACACCGGGGAGCTGTTTTTT. The chain joins TRBV7-7 to TRBJ2-2, with 10 bases identical to TRBD1. The CDR3 has 15 residues. Trimming cost V 5 bases and J 3 bases; bases outside gene matches: 3. Germline V gene sequence: CDR1 SSHAT, CDR2 FNYEAQ (reference sequence).

The chain combines TRBV7-7 with TRBJ2-5, with 9 bases fitting TRBD2. The V segment lost 5 bases and the J segment 6 bases; nucleotides outside the gene matches: 7. This CDR3 region has 14 residues. Germline loops: CDR1 SSHAT, CDR2 FNYEAQ (reference sequence). CDR3 residues: CASSVGLAEKTQYF. The CDR3 DNA is TGTGCCAGCAGCGTGGGACTAGCTGAAAAGACCCAGTACTTC.

This clone has a single count. This chain connects TRBV11-3 to TRBJ2-3; D may be TRBD1 (6 bases). The V end lost 1 base, the J end lost 4 bases, and 12 bases lay between the germline ends. The CDR3 loop spans 15 amino acids. Germline V gene sequence: CDR1 SGHNT, CDR2 YENEEA. The CDR3 DNA reads TGTGCCAGCAGCTTAGGGGGGCCTCTCCCAGATACGCAGTATTTT. Amino acid sequence: CASSLGGPLPDTQYF.

The chain employs TRBV5-4 and TRBJ2-5; 16 nucleotides agree with TRBD2. The CDR3 extends over 17 amino acids. V shed 4 bases, J shed 1 base, and the junction held 4 bases outside the gene matches. The germline gives CDR1 SGHNT, CDR2 YYREEE (reference sequence). CDR3 residues: CASSAGLAGGLQETQYF. CDR3 bases: TGTGCCAGCAGCGCGGGACTAGCGGGAGGGCTCCAAGAGACCCAGTACTTC.

A few counts support this clone. The gene calls are TRBV6-5 and TRBJ1-1; perhaps TRBD1 as D (5 bases). Trimming took off 8 bases at V and 0 bases at J, with 13 bases between the two ends. The CDR3 extends over 14 amino acids. From germline, CDR1 is MNHEY and CDR2 SVGAGI. In nucleotides, the CDR3 is TGTGCCAGCTCTATGGTGGGGGTGAACACTGAAGCTTTCTTT. Translating gives CASSMVGVNTEAFF.

The chain employs TRBV14 and TRBJ2-3; D might be TRBD1 (5 bases). This CDR3 region has 12 residues. Looked up from germline, CDR1 is SGHDN and CDR2 is FVKESK. Trimming removed 4 bases from V and 7 bases from J, with 9 bases in between. The CDR3: CASSLRQYTQYF. The CDR3 bases are TGTGCCAGCAGCCTGAGACAGTATACGCAGTATTTT. The variable domain in full, with the rest retrieved from reference TRBV14 and TRBJ2-3, is EAGVTQFPSHSVIEKGQTVTLRCDPISGHDNLYWYRRVMGKEIKFLLHFVKESKQDESGMPNNRFLAERTGGTYSTLKVQPAELEDSGVYFCASSLRQYTQYFGPGTRLTVL.

The chain has TRBV9 and TRBJ2-6; TRBD1 is a possible D gene (6 bases). The CDR3 extends over 14 amino acids. V was pared by 2 bases and J by 7 bases, with 10 bases between. Germline lookup yields CDR1 SGDLS and CDR2 YYNGEE. The CDR3 is CASSVHRVANVLTF. The CDR3 DNA reads as TGTGCCAGCAGCGTTCACAGGGTAGCCAACGTCCTGACTTTC. The variable domain in full, completed from reference TRBV9 and TRBJ2-6, reads DSGVTQTPKHLITATGQRVTLRCSPRSGDLSVYWYQQSLDQGLQFLIQYYNGEERAKGNILERFSAQQFPDLHSELNLSSLELGDSALYFCASSVHRVANVLTFGAGSRLTVL.

The CDR3 bases are TGTGCCAGCAGCCGGGACAGGGCTGGAGGGAGCGAGCAGTACTTC. Protein: CASSRDRAGGSEQYF. This chain connects TRBV25-1 to TRBJ2-5; TRBD1 agrees at 9 bases. The J call could be wrong; TRBJ2-7 is a better fit for the DNA end. The CDR3 covers 15 residues. Germline CDR1 and CDR2: MGHDK and SYGVNS.

V usage is TRBV19 and J usage is TRBJ2-5, with 7 positions matching TRBD1. Germline values: CDR1 LNHDA, CDR2 SQIVND (reference sequence). The CDR3 has 16 residues. V shed 4 bases and J 4 bases; nucleotides not matched to a gene: 12. The CDR3 DNA follows: TGTGCCAGTAGTACTCCACAGGGGATCGTTGGAGAGACCCAGTACTTC. Translated: CASSTPQGIVGETQYF.

The CDR3 loop is CASSLGGGKHSYNEQFF. The CDR3 DNA is TGTGCCAGCAGCTTAGGGGGGGGCAAACACTCCTACAATGAGCAGTTCTTC. J is TRBJ2-1 and V is TRBV11-3, with D tentatively TRBD2 (7 bases). The germline V gene encodes CDR1 SGHNT and CDR2 YENEEA. V lost 1 base, J lost 0 bases, and 13 bases lay in between. This CDR3 region has 17 residues.

The chain uses TRBV6-1 and TRBJ2-3, with 12 nucleotides matching TRBD2. CDR1 MNHNS and CDR2 SASEGT come from the germline V gene. This CDR3 is built from 14 residues. V lost 6 bases to trimming and J lost 10 bases; unmatched junction nucleotides: 8. CDR3 sequence reads: CASRAGTSGSAQYF. The CDR3 DNA reads TGTGCCAGCAGAGCCGGGACTAGCGGGTCGGCGCAGTATTTT.

The J gene is TRBJ1-5, the V gene TRBV5-1; 7 bases align to TRBD1. V lost 4 bases, J lost 6 bases, and 4 bases stayed unmatched. The CDR3 loop spans 13 amino acids. Per germline, CDR1 SGHRS and CDR2 YFSETQ. CDR3 region: CASSDREGQPQHF. The DNA of the CDR3 is TGCGCCAGCAGCGACAGGGAAGGTCAGCCCCAGCATTTT.

This chain links TRBV9 with TRBJ1-1, with 9 bases that match TRBD1. Germline assignment: CDR1 SGDLS and CDR2 YYNGEE. J lost 6 bases, V lost 0 bases, and 6 bases had no gene match. CDR3 length: 15 residues. DNA of the CDR3: TGTGCCAGCAGCGTAGGACAGGGGGGAGGGCCTGAAGCTTTCTTT. Its translation: CASSVGQGGGPEAFF.

There are a few counts of this clone. The V gene is TRBV10-3, the J gene TRBJ1-1, with unresolved D. From germline, CDR1 is ENHRY and CDR2 SYGVKD. This CDR3 has 13 residues. V lost 4 bases to trimming and J lost 6 bases, with 12 bases between them. The CDR3: CAISVFGEAEAFF. The CDR3 bases are TGTGCCATCAGTGTATTCGGGGAGGCTGAAGCTTTCTTT.

The chain recombines TRBV9 with TRBJ1-6; unclear D gene. The CDR3 runs to 14 residues. Trimming took off 3 bases at V and 6 bases at J, with 10 bases between the two ends. Germline-derived CDR1 and CDR2 are SGDLS and YYNGEE. The CDR3 loop reads CASSAGLINSPLHF. CDR3 coding DNA: TGTGCCAGCAGCGCAGGACTGATTAATTCACCCCTCCACTTT.

The chain has TRBV10-2 and TRBJ2-3; 8 bases are shared with TRBD1. V was clipped by 2 bases and J by 1 base; unmatched bases: 8. Germline loops: CDR1 WSHSY, CDR2 SAAADI. The CDR3 sequence is 17 residues long. The CDR3 spells CASSEIRQGRGTDTQYF. The CDR3 region has the DNA TGCGCCAGCAGTGAGATACGACAGGGGCGAGGCACAGATACGCAGTATTTT.

The V gene is TRBV9, the J gene TRBJ2-1; D remains ambiguous. The CDR3 has 13 amino acids. Per germline, CDR1 SGDLS and CDR2 YYNGEE. V lost 0 bases to trimming and J lost 4 bases, with 5 bases between them. This CDR3 is CASSVAMYNEQFF. The CDR3 nucleotides are TGTGCCAGCAGCGTAGCCATGTACAATGAGCAGTTCTTC.

The rearrangement links TRBV15 to TRBJ1-4, with D perhaps matching TRBD1 (6 bases). The V end was cut by 3 bases, the J end by 7 bases, with 18 bases between. Germline values: CDR1 LNHNV, CDR2 YYDKDF (reference sequence). The CDR3 totals 16 residues. The CDR3 nucleotides read TGTGCCACCAGCAGTGGCCGTCGGGGGCCCGGTGAAAAACTGTTTTTT. As protein: CATSSGRRGPGEKLFF.

The chain's CDR3 is CASSVGQGYNEQFF. The CDR3 DNA is TGTGCCAGCAGCGTGGGACAGGGTTACAATGAGCAGTTCTTC. The chain employs TRBV2 and TRBJ2-1; 9 positions agree with TRBD1. CDR1 is SNHLY, CDR2 FYNNEI, per germline. The CDR3 is 14 residues long. The V segment lost 6 bases and the J segment 4 bases; nucleotides outside the gene matches: 4.

The chain recombines TRBV19 with TRBJ2-6; no clear D. The CDR3 loop spans 15 amino acids. V was clipped by 3 bases and J by 0 bases, with 6 bases between them. CDR1 and CDR2 (germline): LNHDA, SQIVND (reference sequence). This CDR3 is CASSMESSGANVLTF. Written as DNA, the CDR3 is TGTGCCAGTAGTATGGAATCCTCTGGGGCCAACGTCCTGACTTTC.

The rearrangement uses TRBV6-5 and TRBJ2-7; 8 bases fit TRBD1. This CDR3 comprises 13 residues. J gave up 3 bases and V 11 bases, and 9 bases lay outside the gene matches. CDR1 MNHEY and CDR2 SVGAGI come from the germline V gene. The CDR3 nucleotides read TGTGCCGCCCGGGCAGGGGGCATCTACGAGCAGTACTTC. Residues: CAARAGGIYEQYF.